This T cell receptor beta chain was identified in a study of cytomegalovirus exposure and HLA in healthy donors. Study-wide results and caveats: It was taken for granted in presence/absence analyses that sequencing depth across donors was roughly uniform. In a later analysis, TCR beta V- and J-gene trimming was associated with a missense DCLRE1C variant. In an earlier analysis, most TCR beta V segments were productive about 87% or about 30% of the time.

PCR amplification relied on 60 Vbeta primers (plus 13 Jbeta primers). Assay: immunoSEQ multiplex PCR; the TCRdb copy retains only in-frame clones and omits some. The table shows about 180,000 clones, with around 80% occurring only once. CDR3 length: 14 residues. The germline V and J ends were trimmed by 0 bases and 5 bases, with 11 bases remaining between them. Germline loops: CDR1 SGHRS, CDR2 YFSETQ. Comment on this clone: The antigen remains unidentified.

The sequence derives from a man aged 18 to 29 in good health and CMV-seronegative. The rearrangement links TRBV5-1 to TRBJ2-5, with D tentatively TRBD1 (6 bases). Sequencing input: PBMCs. The CDR3 here is CASSLASGEETQYF. In DNA form, the CDR3 reads TGCGCCAGCAGCTTGGCATCAGGGGAGGAGACCCAGTACTTC.